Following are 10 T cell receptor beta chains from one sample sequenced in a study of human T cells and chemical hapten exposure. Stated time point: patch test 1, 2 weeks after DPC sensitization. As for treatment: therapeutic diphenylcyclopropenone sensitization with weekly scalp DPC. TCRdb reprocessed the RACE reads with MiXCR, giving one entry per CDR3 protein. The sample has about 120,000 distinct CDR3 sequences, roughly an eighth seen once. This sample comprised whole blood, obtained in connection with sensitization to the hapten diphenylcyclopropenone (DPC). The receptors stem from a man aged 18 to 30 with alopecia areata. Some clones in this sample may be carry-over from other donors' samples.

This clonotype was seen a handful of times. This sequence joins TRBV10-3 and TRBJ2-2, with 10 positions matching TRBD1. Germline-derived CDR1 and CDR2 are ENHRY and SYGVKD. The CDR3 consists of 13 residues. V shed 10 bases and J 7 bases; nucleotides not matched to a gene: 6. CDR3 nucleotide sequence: TGTGCCACAGGACAGGGGGAAGGCGGGGAGCTGTTTTTT. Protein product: CATGQGEGGELFF.

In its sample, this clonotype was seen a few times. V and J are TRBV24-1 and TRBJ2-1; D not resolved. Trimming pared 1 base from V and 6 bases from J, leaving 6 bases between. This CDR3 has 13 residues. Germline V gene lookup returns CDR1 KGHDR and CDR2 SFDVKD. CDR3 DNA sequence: TGTGCCACCAGTGATTTTCCCGGCAATGAGCAGTTCTTC. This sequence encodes CATSDFPGNEQFF.

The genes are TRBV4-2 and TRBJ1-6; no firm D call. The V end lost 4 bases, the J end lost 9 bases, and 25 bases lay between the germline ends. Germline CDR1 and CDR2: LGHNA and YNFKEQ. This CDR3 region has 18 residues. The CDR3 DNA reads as TGTGCCAGCAGCCCGATCCTTAGGCAGCTGGGATTTAGTTCACCCCTCCACTTT. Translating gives CASSPILRQLGFSSPLHF.

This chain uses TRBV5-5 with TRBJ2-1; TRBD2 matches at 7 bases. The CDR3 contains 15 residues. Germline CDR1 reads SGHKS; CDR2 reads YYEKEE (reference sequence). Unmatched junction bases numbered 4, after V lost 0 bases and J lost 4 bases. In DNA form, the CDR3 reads TGTGCCAGCAGCTTGGGGCTAGCGGATTACAATGAGCAGTTCTTC. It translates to CASSLGLADYNEQFF. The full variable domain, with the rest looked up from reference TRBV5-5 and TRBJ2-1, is DAGVTQSPTHLIKTRGQQVTLRCSPISGHKSVSWYQQVLGQGPQFIFQYYEKEERGRGNFPDRFSARQFPNYSSELNVNALLLGDSALYLCASSLGLADYNEQFFGPGTRLTVL.

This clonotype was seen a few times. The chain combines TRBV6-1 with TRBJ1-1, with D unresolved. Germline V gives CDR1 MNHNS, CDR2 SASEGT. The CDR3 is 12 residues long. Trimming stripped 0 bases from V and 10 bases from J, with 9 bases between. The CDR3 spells CASSEAPTRAFF. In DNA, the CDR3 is TGTGCCAGCAGTGAAGCGCCCACTAGAGCTTTCTTT.

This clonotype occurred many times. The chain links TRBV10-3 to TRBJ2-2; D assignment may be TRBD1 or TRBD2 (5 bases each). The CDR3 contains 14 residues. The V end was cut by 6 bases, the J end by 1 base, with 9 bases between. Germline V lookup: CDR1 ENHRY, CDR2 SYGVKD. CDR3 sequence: CAIRGDGNTGELFF. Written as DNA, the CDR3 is TGTGCCATCAGGGGGGACGGGAACACCGGGGAGCTGTTTTTT.

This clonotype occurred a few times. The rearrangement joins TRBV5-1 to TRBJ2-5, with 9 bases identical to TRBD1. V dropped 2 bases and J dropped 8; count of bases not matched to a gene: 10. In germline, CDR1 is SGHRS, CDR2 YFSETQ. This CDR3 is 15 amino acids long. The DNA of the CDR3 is TGCGCCAGCAGCTTCCCCGGGACAGGGTCTCTTACCCAGTACTTC. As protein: CASSFPGTGSLTQYF.

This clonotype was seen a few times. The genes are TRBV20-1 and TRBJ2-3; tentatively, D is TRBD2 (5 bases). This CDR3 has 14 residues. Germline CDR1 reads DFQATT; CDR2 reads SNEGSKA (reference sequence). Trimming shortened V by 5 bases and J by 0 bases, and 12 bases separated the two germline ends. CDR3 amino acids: CSADKSGSTDTQYF. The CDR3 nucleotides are TGCAGTGCTGATAAAAGCGGTAGCACAGATACGCAGTATTTT.

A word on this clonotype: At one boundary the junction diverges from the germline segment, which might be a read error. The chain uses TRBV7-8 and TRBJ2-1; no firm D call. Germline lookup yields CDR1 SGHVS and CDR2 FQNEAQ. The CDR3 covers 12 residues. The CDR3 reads CASSSTENERFF. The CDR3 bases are TGTGCCAGCAGCTCCACAGAAAATGAGCGGTTCTTC.

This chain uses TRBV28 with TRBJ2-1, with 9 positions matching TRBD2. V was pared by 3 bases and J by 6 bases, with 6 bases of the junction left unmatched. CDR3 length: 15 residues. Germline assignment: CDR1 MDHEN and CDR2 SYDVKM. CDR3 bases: TGTGCCAGCAGTTTCGGCGGGGGGGCCGTCAATGAGCAGTTCTTC. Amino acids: CASSFGGGAVNEQFF.